This is a list of T cell receptor beta chains from one sample in a study of blood T cell repertoires in COVID-19. The method was immunoSEQ multiplex PCR; TCRdb's version includes in-frame clones alone and lacks a portion of them. Of a few hundred thousand clones listed, under 90% are singletons. What was sequenced was PBMCs or T cells enriched from blood (not recorded which). Receptor source: a woman between 50 and 59 years old who had been exposed to COVID-19. Each CDR3 is given with its conserved first and last residue. Fields, in order: J gene, D gene, clone size, V gene, CDR3 DNA, CDR3 protein. The D gene is left open where the match is weak. Rows may omit the clone size; those that give it use once, few, many or a size class.

J: TRBJ1-4; D: NA; size: NA; V: TRBV9; DNA: TGTGCCAGCAGCGTAGGTCCAGGTAATGAAAAACTGTTTTTT; CDR3: CASSVGPGNEKLFF
J: TRBJ1-4; D: NA; size: NA; V: TRBV11-2; DNA: TGTGCCAGCCGGCGTCCGGGAAAGACTAATGAAAAACTGTTTTTT; CDR3: CASRRPGKTNEKLFF
J: TRBJ1-2; D: NA; size: NA; V: TRBV12-5; DNA: TGTGCTAGTGGTATTTATGGTCGGGAAGGGTATGGCTACACCTTC; CDR3: CASGIYGREGYGYTF
J: TRBJ2-7; D: TRBD2; size: NA; V: TRBV28; DNA: TGTGCCAGCAGCATTCTAGCGGGGGCGGATCTTGTCTCCGAGCAGTACTTC; CDR3: CASSILAGADLVSEQYF
J: TRBJ2-2; D: TRBD1; size: NA; V: TRBV2; DNA: TGTGCCAGCAGAGACAGGGGTTACACCGGGGAGCTGTTTTTT; CDR3: CASRDRGYTGELFF
J: TRBJ1-5; D: NA; size: NA; V: TRBV4-1; DNA: TGCGCCAGCAGCCTATCCAGGGGTCAGCCCCAGCATTTT; CDR3: CASSLSRGQPQHF
J: TRBJ1-6; D: NA; size: NA; V: TRBV5-7; DNA: TGTGCCAGCAGCTTGGATGACCGGGACTCAACCTCCTATAATTCACCCCTCCACTTT; CDR3: CASSLDDRDSTSYNSPLHF
J: TRBJ2-5; D: TRBD2; size: NA; V: TRBV28; DNA: TGTGCCAGCCGCGGGGGGAATTACCAAGAGACCCAGTACTTC; CDR3: CASRGGNYQETQYF
J: TRBJ1-1; D: NA; size: NA; V: TRBV19; DNA: TGTGCCAGTACCCTAAACAATATTCTCTCGACAGTCATGAACACTGAAGCTTTCTTT; CDR3: CASTLNNILSTVMNTEAFF
J: TRBJ2-2; D: TRBD2; size: NA; V: TRBV2; DNA: TGTGCCAGCAGTCCAGGGAGGGTCACCGGGGAGCTGTTTTTT; CDR3: CASSPGRVTGELFF
J: TRBJ2-1; D: TRBD1; size: NA; V: TRBV18; DNA: TGTGCCAGCTCACCAGGGACAGGGGGAAACATTGAGCAGTTCTTC; CDR3: CASSPGTGGNIEQFF
J: TRBJ1-2; D: TRBD1; size: NA; V: TRBV6-5; DNA: TGTGCCAGCAGGAGGACAGGGGGCAACTATGGCTACACCTTC; CDR3: CASRRTGGNYGYTF
J: TRBJ2-7; D: TRBD1; size: NA; V: TRBV13; DNA: TGTGCCAGCAGTCGTCCGGGACAGGGGTACGAGCAGTACTTC; CDR3: CASSRPGQGYEQYF
J: TRBJ1-4; D: NA; size: NA; V: TRBV10-3; DNA: TGTGCCACCCGTCCCGGCGGTGGAGACGAAAAACTGTTTTTT; CDR3: CATRPGGGDEKLFF
J: TRBJ1-5; D: TRBD1; size: NA; V: TRBV4-1; DNA: TGCGCCAGCAGCCACGCGACAACAGGGGGCAGAGATCAGCCCCAGCATTTT; CDR3: CASSHATTGGRDQPQHF
J: TRBJ1-1; D: NA; size: NA; V: TRBV19; DNA: TGTGCCAGTAGAATGGAGGGTATGAACACTGAAGCTTTCTTT; CDR3: CASRMEGMNTEAFF
J: TRBJ1-5; D: NA; size: once; V: TRBV28; DNA: TGTGCCAGCATCTCCGGTGCCTATAGCAATCAGCCCCAGCATTTT; CDR3: CASISGAYSNQPQHF